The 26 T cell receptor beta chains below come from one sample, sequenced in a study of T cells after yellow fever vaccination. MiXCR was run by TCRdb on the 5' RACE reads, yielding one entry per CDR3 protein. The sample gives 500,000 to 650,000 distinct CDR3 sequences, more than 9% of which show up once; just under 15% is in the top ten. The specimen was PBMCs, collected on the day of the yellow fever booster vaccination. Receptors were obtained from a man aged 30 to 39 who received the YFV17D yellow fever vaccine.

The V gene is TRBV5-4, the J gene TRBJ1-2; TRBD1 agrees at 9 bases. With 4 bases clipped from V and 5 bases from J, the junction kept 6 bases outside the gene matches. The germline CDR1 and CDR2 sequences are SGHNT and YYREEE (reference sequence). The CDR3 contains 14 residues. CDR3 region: CASSEGQGPYGYTF. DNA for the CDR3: TGTGCCAGCAGCGAGGGACAGGGACCGTATGGCTACACCTTC.

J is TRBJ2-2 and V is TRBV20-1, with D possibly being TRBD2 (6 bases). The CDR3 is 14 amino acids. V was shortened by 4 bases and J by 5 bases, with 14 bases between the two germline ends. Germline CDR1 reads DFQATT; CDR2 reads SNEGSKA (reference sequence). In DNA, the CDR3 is TGCAGTGCTACGGAACTAGCTCAGACCGGGGAGCTGTTTTTT. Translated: CSATELAQTGELFF.

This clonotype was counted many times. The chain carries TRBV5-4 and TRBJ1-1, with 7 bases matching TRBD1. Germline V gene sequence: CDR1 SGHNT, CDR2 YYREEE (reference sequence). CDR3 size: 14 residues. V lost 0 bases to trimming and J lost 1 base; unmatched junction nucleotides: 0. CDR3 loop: CASSLGDRNTEAFF. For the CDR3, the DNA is TGTGCCAGCAGCTTGGGGGACAGGAACACTGAAGCTTTCTTT.

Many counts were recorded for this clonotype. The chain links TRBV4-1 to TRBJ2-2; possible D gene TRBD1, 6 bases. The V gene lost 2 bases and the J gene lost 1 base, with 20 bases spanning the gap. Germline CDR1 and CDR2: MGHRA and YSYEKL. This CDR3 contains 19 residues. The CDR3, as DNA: TGCGCCAGCAGCCAAAACCCGCTAGACAGGTTACTGAACACCGGGGAGCTGTTTTTT. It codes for CASSQNPLDRLLNTGELFF.

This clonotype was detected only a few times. The CDR3 region is CATSRGLINGQGIAKNIQYF. The CDR3 DNA reads as TGTGCCACCAGCAGAGGACTAATCAATGGACAGGGCATAGCCAAAAACATTCAGTACTTC. The chain has TRBV15 and TRBJ2-4, with 8 bases that match TRBD1. Germline V gene data show CDR1 as LNHNV and CDR2 as YYDKDF (reference sequence). The CDR3 covers 20 residues. Trimming took 1 base from V and 0 from J; bases not matched to a gene: 14.

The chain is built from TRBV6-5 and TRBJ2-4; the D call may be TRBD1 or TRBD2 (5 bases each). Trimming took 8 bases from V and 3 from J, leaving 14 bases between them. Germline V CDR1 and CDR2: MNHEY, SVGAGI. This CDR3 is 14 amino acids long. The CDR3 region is CASQRGLGKNIQYF. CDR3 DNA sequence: TGTGCCAGCCAGAGGGGCTTAGGCAAAAACATTCAGTACTTC.

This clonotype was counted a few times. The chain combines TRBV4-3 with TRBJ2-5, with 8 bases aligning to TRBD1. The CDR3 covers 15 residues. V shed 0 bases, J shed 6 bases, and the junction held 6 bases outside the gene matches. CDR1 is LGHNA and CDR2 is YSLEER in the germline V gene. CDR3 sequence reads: CASSQDPGGLKTQYF. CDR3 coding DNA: TGCGCCAGCAGCCAAGATCCAGGGGGCCTGAAGACCCAGTACTTC.

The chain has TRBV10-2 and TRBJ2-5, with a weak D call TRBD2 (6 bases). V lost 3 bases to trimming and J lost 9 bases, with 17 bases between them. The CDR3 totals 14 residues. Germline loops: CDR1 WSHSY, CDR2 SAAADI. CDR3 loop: CASSERILGGAQYF. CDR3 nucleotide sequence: TGCGCCAGCAGTGAAAGGATCCTTGGAGGGGCCCAGTACTTC.

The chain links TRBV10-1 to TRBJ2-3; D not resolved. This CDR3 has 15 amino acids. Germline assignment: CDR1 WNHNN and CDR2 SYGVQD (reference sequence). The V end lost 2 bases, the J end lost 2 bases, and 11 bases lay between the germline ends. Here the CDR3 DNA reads TGCGCCAGCAGTGAGCAACCGTTTTTCACAGATACGCAGTATTTT. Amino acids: CASSEQPFFTDTQYF.

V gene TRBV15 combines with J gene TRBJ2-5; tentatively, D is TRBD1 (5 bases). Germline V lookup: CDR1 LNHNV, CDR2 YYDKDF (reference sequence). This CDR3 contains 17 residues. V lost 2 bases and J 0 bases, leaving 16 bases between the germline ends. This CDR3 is CATSRRQGSPHQETQYF. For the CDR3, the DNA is TGTGCCACCAGCAGACGGCAGGGCTCCCCCCACCAAGAGACCCAGTACTTC.

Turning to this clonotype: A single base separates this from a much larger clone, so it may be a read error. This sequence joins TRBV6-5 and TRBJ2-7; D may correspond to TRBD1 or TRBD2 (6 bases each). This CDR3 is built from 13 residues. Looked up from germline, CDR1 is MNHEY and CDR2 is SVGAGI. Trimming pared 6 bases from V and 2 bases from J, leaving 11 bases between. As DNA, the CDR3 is TGTGCCAGCAGGACTAGGGGGACCTACGAGCAGTACTTC. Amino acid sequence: CASRTRGTYEQYF.

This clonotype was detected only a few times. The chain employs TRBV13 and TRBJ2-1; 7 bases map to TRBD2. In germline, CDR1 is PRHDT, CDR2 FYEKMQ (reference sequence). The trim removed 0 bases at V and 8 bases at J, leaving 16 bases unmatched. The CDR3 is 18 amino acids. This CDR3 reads CASSLGLWASGSFDEQFF. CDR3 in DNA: TGTGCCAGCAGCTTAGGCCTCTGGGCTAGCGGCAGCTTCGATGAGCAGTTCTTC.

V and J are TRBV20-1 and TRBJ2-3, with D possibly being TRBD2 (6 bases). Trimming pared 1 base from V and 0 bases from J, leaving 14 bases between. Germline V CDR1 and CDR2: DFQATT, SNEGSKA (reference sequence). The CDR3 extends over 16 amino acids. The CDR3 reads CSARVATRGSTDTQYF. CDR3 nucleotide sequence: TGCAGTGCTAGAGTCGCGACTAGAGGGAGCACAGATACGCAGTATTTT.

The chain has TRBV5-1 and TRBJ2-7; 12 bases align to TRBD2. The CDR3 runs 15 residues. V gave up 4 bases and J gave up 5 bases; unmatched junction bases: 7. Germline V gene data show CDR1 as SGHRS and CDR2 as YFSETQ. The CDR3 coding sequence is TGCGCCAGCAGCACTCCTAGCGGGAGGGCCCACGAGCAGTACTTC. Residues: CASSTPSGRAHEQYF.

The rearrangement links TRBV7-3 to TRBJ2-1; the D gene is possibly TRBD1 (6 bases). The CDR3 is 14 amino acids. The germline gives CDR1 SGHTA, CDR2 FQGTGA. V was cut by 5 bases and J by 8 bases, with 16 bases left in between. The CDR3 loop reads CASSLTQGRHEQFF. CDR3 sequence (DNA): TGTGCCAGCAGCCTCACTCAGGGGCGCCATGAGCAGTTCTTC.

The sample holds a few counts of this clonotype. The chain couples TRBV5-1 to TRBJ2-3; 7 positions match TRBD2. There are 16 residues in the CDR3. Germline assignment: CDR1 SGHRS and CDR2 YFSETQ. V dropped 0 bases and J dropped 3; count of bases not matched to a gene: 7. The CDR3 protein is CASSLDGGRRTDTQYF. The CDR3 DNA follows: TGCGCCAGCAGCTTGGATGGCGGGAGAAGAACAGATACGCAGTATTTT.

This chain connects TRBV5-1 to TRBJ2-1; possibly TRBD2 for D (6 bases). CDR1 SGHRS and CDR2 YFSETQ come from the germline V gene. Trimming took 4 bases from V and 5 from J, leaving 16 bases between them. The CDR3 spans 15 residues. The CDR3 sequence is CASSPGRGGNNEQFF. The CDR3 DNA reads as TGCGCCAGCAGCCCCGGAAGAGGCGGGAACAATGAGCAGTTCTTC.

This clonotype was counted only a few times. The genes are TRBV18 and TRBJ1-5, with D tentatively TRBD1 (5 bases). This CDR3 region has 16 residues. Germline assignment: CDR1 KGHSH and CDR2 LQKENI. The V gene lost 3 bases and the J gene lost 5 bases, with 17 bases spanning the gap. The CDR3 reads CASSPNGGRGDQPQHF. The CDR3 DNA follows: TGTGCCAGCTCACCCAATGGGGGTAGAGGGGATCAGCCCCAGCATTTT.

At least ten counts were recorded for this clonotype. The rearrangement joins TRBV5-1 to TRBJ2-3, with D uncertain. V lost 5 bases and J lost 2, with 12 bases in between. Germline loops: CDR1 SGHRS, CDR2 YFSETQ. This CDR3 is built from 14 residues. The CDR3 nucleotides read TGCGCCAGCAGTTTTGCCCAAATCACAGATACGCAGTATTTT. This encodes CASSFAQITDTQYF.

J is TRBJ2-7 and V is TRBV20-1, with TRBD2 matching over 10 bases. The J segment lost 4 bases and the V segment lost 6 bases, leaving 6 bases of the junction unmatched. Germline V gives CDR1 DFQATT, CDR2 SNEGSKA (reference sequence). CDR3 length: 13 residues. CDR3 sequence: CSATTSGKYEQYF. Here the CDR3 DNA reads TGCAGTGCCACCACTAGCGGGAAGTACGAGCAGTACTTC.

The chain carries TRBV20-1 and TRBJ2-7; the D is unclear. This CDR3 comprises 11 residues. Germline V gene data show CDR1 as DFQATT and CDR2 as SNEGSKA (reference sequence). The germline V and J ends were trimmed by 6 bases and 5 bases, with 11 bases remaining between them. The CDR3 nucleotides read TGCAGTGCGAAAACAAGGAACGAGCAGTACTTC. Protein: CSAKTRNEQYF.

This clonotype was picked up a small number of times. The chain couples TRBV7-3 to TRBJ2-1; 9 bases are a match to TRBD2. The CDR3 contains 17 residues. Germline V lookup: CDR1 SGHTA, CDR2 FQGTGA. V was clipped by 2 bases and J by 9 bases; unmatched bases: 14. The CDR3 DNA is TGTGCCAGCAGCTTAGAGGGGACTAGCCCCGGAGGGGGTGAGCAGTTCTTC. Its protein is CASSLEGTSPGGGEQFF.

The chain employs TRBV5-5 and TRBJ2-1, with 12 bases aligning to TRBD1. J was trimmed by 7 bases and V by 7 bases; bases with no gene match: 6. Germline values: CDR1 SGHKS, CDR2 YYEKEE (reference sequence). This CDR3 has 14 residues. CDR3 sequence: CASLGDRGLNEQFF. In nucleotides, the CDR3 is TGTGCCAGCTTAGGGGACAGGGGGCTGAATGAGCAGTTCTTC.

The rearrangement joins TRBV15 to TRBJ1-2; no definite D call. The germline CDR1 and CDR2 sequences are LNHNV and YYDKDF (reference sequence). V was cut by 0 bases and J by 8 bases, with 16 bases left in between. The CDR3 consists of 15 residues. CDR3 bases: TGTGCCACCAGCAGAGATAGTAGGGTCGGAGGGGGCTACACCTTC. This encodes CATSRDSRVGGGYTF.

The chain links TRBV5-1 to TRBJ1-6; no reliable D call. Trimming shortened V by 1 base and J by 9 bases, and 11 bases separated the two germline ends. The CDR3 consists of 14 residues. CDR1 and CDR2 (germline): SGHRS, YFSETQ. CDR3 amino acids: CASSLKVMGSPLHF. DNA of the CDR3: TGCGCCAGCAGCTTGAAGGTTATGGGTTCACCCCTCCACTTT. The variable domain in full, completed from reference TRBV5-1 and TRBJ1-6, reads KAGVTQTPRYLIKTRGQQVTLSCSPISGHRSVSWYQQTPGQGLQFLFEYFSETQRNKGNFPGRFSGRQFSNSRSEMNVSTLELGDSALYLCASSLKVMGSPLHFGNGTRLTVT.

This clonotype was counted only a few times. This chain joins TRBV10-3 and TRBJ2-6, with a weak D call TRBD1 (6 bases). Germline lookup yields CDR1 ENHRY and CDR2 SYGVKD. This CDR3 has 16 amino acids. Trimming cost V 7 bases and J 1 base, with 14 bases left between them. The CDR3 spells CAITQGHGSGANVLTF. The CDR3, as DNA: TGTGCCATCACCCAGGGACATGGGTCTGGGGCCAACGTCCTGACTTTC.